Below are 19 T cell receptor beta chains sequenced from a single sample in a study of T cell responses to AZD1222 COVID-19 vaccine. The table came from immunoSEQ multiplex PCR; TCRdb's copy has only in-frame clones and leaves some out. This table holds around 140,000 clones, 89% found once. The input for sequencing was peripheral blood, taken on day 0 of AZD1222 vaccination. Receptor source: an adult in good health.

This clone appeared a single time. The chain employs TRBV19 and TRBJ1-1, with D maybe TRBD1 (6 bases). There are 13 residues in the CDR3. The germline gives CDR1 LNHDA, CDR2 SQIVND (reference sequence). The V gene lost 6 bases and the J gene lost 8 bases, with 16 bases spanning the gap. The DNA for the CDR3 is TGTGCCAGTAGCCACCGAGGGGACAAAGAAGCTTTCTTT. Amino acid sequence: CASSHRGDKEAFF.

The gene calls are TRBV7-6 and TRBJ1-3; D perhaps matches TRBD1 (6 bases). The germline V gene encodes CDR1 SGHVS and CDR2 FNYEAQ. V gave up 5 bases and J gave up 0 bases, with 11 bases separating them. The CDR3 spans 15 residues. CDR3 amino acids: CASSERDNSGNTIYF. In DNA, the CDR3 is TGTGCCAGCAGCGAACGGGACAACTCTGGAAACACCATATATTTT. The variable domain in full, with the rest retrieved from reference TRBV7-6 and TRBJ1-3, is GAGVSQSPRYKVTKRGQDVALRCDPISGHVSLYWYRQALGQGPEFLTYFNYEAQQDKSGLPNDRFSAERPEGSISTLTIQRTEQRDSAMYRCASSERDNSGNTIYFGEGSWLTVV.

DNA for the CDR3: TGCGCCAGCAGCACCGCGGGTGGTTATGGCTACACCTTC. It translates to CASSTAGGYGYTF. V is TRBV5-1 and J is TRBJ1-2; D not resolved. V was trimmed by 4 bases and J by 5 bases, leaving 12 bases between them. The CDR3 totals 13 residues. The germline V gene encodes CDR1 SGHRS and CDR2 YFSETQ.

The gene calls are TRBV18 and TRBJ1-2, with D hard to call. Trimming took off 3 bases at V and 1 base at J, with 12 bases between the two ends. The CDR3 totals 15 residues. Germline V CDR1 and CDR2: KGHSH, LQKENI. The CDR3 coding sequence is TGTGCCAGCTCACCGGAGGGAGCAATTAACTATGGCTACACCTTC. It yields the protein CASSPEGAINYGYTF.

The chain combines TRBV6-5 with TRBJ2-1; 10 bases are a match to TRBD2. Germline lookup yields CDR1 MNHEY and CDR2 SVGAGI. V lost 11 bases and J lost 4; bases outside the gene matches: 8. The CDR3 is 14 amino acids. CDR3 coding DNA: TGTGCCGCGGGACTAGCGACTATTTACAATGAGCAGTTCTTC. Translation gives CAAGLATIYNEQFF.

This clone was found once. The V gene is TRBV2, the J gene TRBJ1-1, with D perhaps TRBD1 (5 bases). With 0 bases removed from V and 3 bases from J, the gap between germline ends came to 8 bases. This CDR3 has 14 residues. Germline-derived CDR1 and CDR2 are SNHLY and FYNNEI. Here the CDR3 reads CASSEAPGHTEAFF. The CDR3, as DNA: TGTGCCAGCAGTGAAGCCCCGGGGCACACTGAAGCTTTCTTT.

This chain connects TRBV1 to TRBJ1-4; the table's D call, TRBD1, has no DNA check behind it. TRBV1 is a pseudogene. The length of the CDR3 is 16 residues. CDR3 nucleotides: TGCACCAGCAGCCAAGATCAGGGGGTAACTAATGAAAAACTGTTTTTT. Protein sequence: CTSSQDQGVTNEKLFF.

The V call is TRBV5-6, the J call TRBJ1-1; no definite D call. Looked up from germline, CDR1 is SGHDT and CDR2 is YYEEEE. V was clipped by 1 base and J by 1 base, with 8 bases between them. The CDR3 spans 14 residues. In nucleotides, the CDR3 is TGTGCCAGCAGCTTGTTAGCAAGGAACACTGAAGCTTTCTTT. Amino acid sequence: CASSLLARNTEAFF.

The genes are TRBV19 and TRBJ1-1; D ambiguous. CDR3 size: 13 residues. Germline V gene lookup returns CDR1 LNHDA and CDR2 SQIVND (reference sequence). V lost 7 bases, J lost 1 base, and 10 bases lay in between. The CDR3 here is CASNRDRNTEAFF. The CDR3 region has the DNA TGTGCCAGTAACCGAGACCGGAACACTGAAGCTTTCTTT. Full variable domain (missing parts from reference TRBV19 and TRBJ1-1): DGGITQSPKYLFRKEGQNVTLSCEQNLNHDAMYWYRQDPGQGLRLIYYSQIVNDFQKGDIAEGYSVSREKKESFPLTVTSAQKNPTAFYLCASNRDRNTEAFFGQGTRLTVV.

This chain connects TRBV10-3 to TRBJ1-6; TRBD1 matches at 11 bases. The germline CDR1 and CDR2 sequences are ENHRY and SYGVKD. The CDR3 has 15 residues. V gave up 0 bases and J gave up 10 bases; unmatched junction bases: 2. This CDR3 is CAISESGQGESPLHF. The CDR3 region has the DNA TGTGCCATCAGTGAGTCGGGACAGGGGGAATCACCCCTCCACTTT.

V is TRBV18 and J is TRBJ2-2, with 7 bases identical to TRBD1. The CDR3 covers 15 residues. Trimming cost V 4 bases and J 4 bases; bases outside gene matches: 6. Germline CDR1 reads KGHSH; CDR2 reads LQKENI. CDR3 nucleotides: TGTGCCAGCTCACTCGACAGGGTTAGCACCGGGGAGCTGTTTTTT. This gives the protein CASSLDRVSTGELFF.

The chain couples TRBV6-2 or TRBV6-3 to TRBJ1-1; D unresolved. Trimming left V 4 bases short and J 2 bases short, with 14 bases between. The CDR3 runs to 15 residues. CDR1 and CDR2 (germline): MNHEY, SVGEGT. For the CDR3, the DNA is TGTGCCAGCAGTTTTAATAACCTGGACAACACTGAAGCTTTCTTT. Translating it yields CASSFNNLDNTEAFF.

The chain employs TRBV5-1 and TRBJ1-1; 8 nucleotides line up with TRBD1. J gave up 7 bases and V 0 bases, and 2 bases lay outside the gene matches. CDR1 is SGHRS, CDR2 YFSETQ, per germline. This CDR3 is 13 amino acids long. The CDR3 nucleotides read TGCGCCAGCAGCTTGGGACAGGGGATTGAAGCTTTCTTT. Amino acid sequence: CASSLGQGIEAFF.

This rearrangement joins TRBV6-5 to TRBJ1-2, with D maybe TRBD1 (5 bases). CDR1 and CDR2 from the germline V gene are MNHEY and SVGAGI. The CDR3 is 13 residues long. V dropped 6 bases and J dropped 8 bases, with 16 bases sitting between them. The CDR3 bases are TGTGCCAGCAGGACAGACCCGGCCTGGGGCTACACCTTC. Translating gives CASRTDPAWGYTF.

The chain carries TRBV27 and TRBJ2-7; the match to TRBD1 covers 8 bases. V was pared by 3 bases and J by 5 bases, with 6 bases of the junction left unmatched. The CDR3 runs to 14 residues. The germline gives CDR1 MNHEY, CDR2 SMNVEV (reference sequence). As DNA, the CDR3 is TGTGCCAGCAGTTTGGCAGGGGGCATCAACGAGCAGTACTTC. This encodes CASSLAGGINEQYF.

The CDR3 DNA sequence: TGTGCCAGCAGCCGCTCGGGGTACAGCACAGATACGCAGTATTTT. The encoded protein is CASSRSGYSTDTQYF. The chain couples TRBV3-1 (or the pseudogene TRBV3-2) to TRBJ2-3; D perhaps matches TRBD2 (5 bases). Germline lookup yields CDR1 LGHDT and CDR2 YNNKEL (reference sequence). CDR3 length: 15 amino acids. The V end lost 4 bases, the J end lost 0 bases, and 11 bases lay between the germline ends.

The chain couples TRBV6-5 to TRBJ1-1, with D hard to call. From germline, CDR1 is MNHEY and CDR2 SVGAGI. V shed 6 bases and J shed 3 bases, with 14 bases lying between them. The CDR3 runs to 14 residues. The CDR3, as DNA: TGTGCCAGCAGCTGGAGCGCAGGCTACACTGAAGCTTTCTTT. This codes for CASSWSAGYTEAFF.

The chain joins TRBV12-3 or TRBV12-4 to TRBJ1-4; D unclear. V was shortened by 0 bases and J by 8 bases, with 7 bases between the two germline ends. CDR3 length equals 13 residues. This CDR3 reads CASSLAPWEKLFF. CDR3 nucleotides: TGTGCCAGCAGTTTAGCCCCTTGGGAAAAACTGTTTTTT.

V is TRBV7-2 and J is TRBJ1-1; D not certain. The V gene's germline CDR1 is SGHTA and CDR2 FQGNSA. With 3 bases removed from V and 3 bases from J, the gap between germline ends came to 11 bases. The CDR3 contains 14 residues. The CDR3 coding sequence is TGTGCCAGCAGCTTTTCGGCCCGGGACACTGAAGCTTTCTTT. Protein: CASSFSARDTEAFF.